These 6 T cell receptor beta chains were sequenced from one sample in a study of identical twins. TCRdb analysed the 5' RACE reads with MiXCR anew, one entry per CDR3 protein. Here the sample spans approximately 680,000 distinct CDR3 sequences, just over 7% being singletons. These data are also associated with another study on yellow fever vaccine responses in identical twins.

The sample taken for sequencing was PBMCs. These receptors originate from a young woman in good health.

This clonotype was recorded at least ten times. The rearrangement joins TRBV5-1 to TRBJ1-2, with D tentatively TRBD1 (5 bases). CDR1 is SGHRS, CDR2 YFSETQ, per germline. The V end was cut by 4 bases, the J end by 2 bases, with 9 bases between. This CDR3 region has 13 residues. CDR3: CASSTRQNYGYTF. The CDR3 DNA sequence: TGCGCCAGCAGCACCAGACAGAACTATGGCTACACCTTC.

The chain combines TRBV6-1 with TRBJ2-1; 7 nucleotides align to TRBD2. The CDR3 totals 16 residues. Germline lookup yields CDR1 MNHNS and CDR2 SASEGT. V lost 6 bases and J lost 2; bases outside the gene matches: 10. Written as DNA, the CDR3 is TGTGCCAGCAGGAAACCTTCGGGACTACCCTACAATGAGCAGTTCTTC. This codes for CASRKPSGLPYNEQFF.

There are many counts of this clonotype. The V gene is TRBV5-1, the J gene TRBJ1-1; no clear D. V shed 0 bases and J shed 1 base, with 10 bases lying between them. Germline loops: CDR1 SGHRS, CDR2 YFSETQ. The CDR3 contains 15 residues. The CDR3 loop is CASSLAAGGNTEAFF. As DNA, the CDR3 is TGCGCCAGCAGCTTGGCAGCAGGAGGGAACACTGAAGCTTTCTTT.

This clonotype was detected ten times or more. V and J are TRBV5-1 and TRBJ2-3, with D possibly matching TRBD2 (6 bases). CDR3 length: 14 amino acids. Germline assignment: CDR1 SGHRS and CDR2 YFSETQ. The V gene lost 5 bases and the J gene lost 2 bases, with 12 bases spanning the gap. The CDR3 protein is CASRPGLDTDTQYF. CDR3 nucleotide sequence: TGCGCCAGCAGACCGGGACTTGACACAGATACGCAGTATTTT.

Written as DNA, the CDR3 is TGCGCCAGCAGCTTGCCTAGCGGCGGTTCCGGGGAGCTGTTTTTT. Protein product: CASSLPSGGSGELFF. V and J are TRBV5-1 and TRBJ2-2, with 7 bases aligning to TRBD2. The CDR3 spans 15 residues. The germline V gene has CDR1 SGHRS and CDR2 YFSETQ. J lost 6 bases, V lost 1 base, and 6 bases had no gene match. The full variable domain, completed using reference TRBV5-1 and TRBJ2-2, is KAGVTQTPRYLIKTRGQQVTLSCSPISGHRSVSWYQQTPGQGLQFLFEYFSETQRNKGNFPGRFSGRQFSNSRSEMNVSTLELGDSALYLCASSLPSGGSGELFFGEGSRLTVL.

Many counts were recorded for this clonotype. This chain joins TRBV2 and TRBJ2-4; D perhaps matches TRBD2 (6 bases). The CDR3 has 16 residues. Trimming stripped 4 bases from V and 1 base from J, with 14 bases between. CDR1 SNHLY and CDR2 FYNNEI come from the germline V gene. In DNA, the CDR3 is TGTGCCAGCAGTGGCCCGGGTGGAGGGGCCAAAAACATTCAGTACTTC. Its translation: CASSGPGGGAKNIQYF. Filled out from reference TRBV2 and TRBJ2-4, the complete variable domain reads EPEVTQTPSHQVTQMGQEVILRCVPISNHLYFYWYRQILGQKVEFLVSFYNNEISEKSEIFDDQFSVERPDGSNFTLKIRSTKLEDSAMYFCASSGPGGGAKNIQYFGAGTRLSVL.